This T cell receptor beta chain stems from a study of T cell responses to AZD1222 COVID-19 vaccine. CDR3 length: 17 residues. Per germline, CDR1 SGHTS and CDR2 YDEGEE. With 4 bases removed from V and 0 bases from J, the gap between germline ends came to 16 bases. The data were produced by immunoSEQ multiplex PCR, yet TCRdb's version contains in-frame clones alone and is incomplete. In the table there are fewer than 120,000 clones, about 87% of which are singletons. The rearrangement uses TRBV5-8 and TRBJ2-2; TRBD2 is a possible D gene (7 bases). The sequence was collected from an adult in good health. Sequenced material: peripheral blood, taken on day 0 of AZD1222 vaccination. This CDR3 reads CASSAWRGGSNTGELFF. The CDR3, as DNA: TGTGCCAGCAGCGCCTGGCGCGGGGGCTCGAACACCGGGGAGCTGTTTTTT.